This is a list of T cell receptor beta chains from one sample in a study of response to subunit inactivated influenza vaccine. TCRdb used MiXCR to reprocess the RT-PCR reads, holding one entry per CDR3 protein. The table records about half a million distinct CDR3 sequences, 6.5% to 8% of them present only once. Sample: PBMCs from blood, taken around 25 months after vaccination. The source is a man aged 45-69 years who received an inactivated influenza vaccine. Each CDR3 is given with its conserved first and last residue. D genes are given only for firm matches. Clone size appears in some rows only: once, few, many, or a class for an expanded clone.

clone_size: few
d_call: TRBD2
j_call: TRBJ2-1
v_call: TRBV9
cdr3_aa: CASSVAASGRFWPNEQFF
cdr3_nt: TGTGCCAGCAGCGTAGCGGCTAGCGGGAGATTTTGGCCCAATGAGCAGTTCTTC

clone_size: once
d_call: TRBD1
j_call: TRBJ2-7
v_call: TRBV27
cdr3_aa: CASLPRDRGPYEQYF
cdr3_nt: TGTGCCAGCTTACCCCGGGACAGGGGGCCATACGAGCAGTACTTC

clone_size: many
d_call: NA
j_call: TRBJ1-2
v_call: TRBV10-2
cdr3_aa: CASSEVTTGYTF
cdr3_nt: TGCGCCAGCAGTGAGGTGACGACAGGCTACACCTTC

clone_size: few
d_call: NA
j_call: TRBJ1-2
v_call: TRBV2
cdr3_aa: CASSDQGIYGYTF
cdr3_nt: TGTGCCAGCAGCGATCAGGGGATCTATGGCTACACCTTC

clone_size: NA
d_call: NA
j_call: TRBJ2-6
v_call: TRBV7-9
cdr3_aa: CASTHPVSGANVLTF
cdr3_nt: TGTGCCAGCACCCACCCGGTCTCTGGGGCCAACGTCCTGACTTTC

clone_size: NA
d_call: NA
j_call: TRBJ2-7
v_call: TRBV19
cdr3_aa: CASRVDNGMGEQYF
cdr3_nt: TGTGCCAGTAGGGTGGACAACGGGATGGGGGAGCAGTACTTC

clone_size: many
d_call: NA
j_call: TRBJ2-3
v_call: TRBV4-3
cdr3_aa: CASSHTSASTDTQYF
cdr3_nt: TGCGCCAGCAGCCACACATCCGCTAGCACAGATACGCAGTATTTT

clone_size: few
d_call: NA
j_call: TRBJ1-4
v_call: TRBV20-1
cdr3_aa: CSASPPQGRNEKLFF
cdr3_nt: TGCAGTGCTAGTCCCCCCCAGGGTAGGAATGAAAAACTGTTTTTT

clone_size: many
d_call: TRBD2
j_call: TRBJ2-1
v_call: TRBV12-3/TRBV12-4
cdr3_aa: CASRGGSSYNEQFF
cdr3_nt: TGTGCCAGCCGGGGGGGGAGCTCCTACAATGAGCAGTTCTTC

clone_size: few
d_call: TRBD2
j_call: TRBJ2-6
v_call: TRBV27
cdr3_aa: CASSREAAGANVLTF
cdr3_nt: TGTGCCAGCAGTCGGGAGGCGGCTGGGGCCAACGTCCTGACTTTC

clone_size: many
d_call: NA
j_call: TRBJ2-2
v_call: TRBV6-5
cdr3_aa: CASSYSGGGTGELFF
cdr3_nt: TGTGCCAGCAGTTACTCGGGAGGGGGCACCGGGGAGCTGTTTTTT

clone_size: NA
d_call: TRBD2
j_call: TRBJ2-1
v_call: TRBV5-1
cdr3_aa: CASSFELEREGTRFNEQFF
cdr3_nt: TGCGCCAGCAGCTTCGAGTTGGAGCGGGAGGGCACAAGATTCAATGAGCAGTTCTTC

clone_size: NA
d_call: NA
j_call: TRBJ2-1
v_call: TRBV5-1
cdr3_aa: CASRAGAYNEQFF
cdr3_nt: TGCGCCAGCAGGGCAGGGGCCTACAATGAGCAGTTCTTC

clone_size: many
d_call: NA
j_call: TRBJ1-2
v_call: TRBV7-2
cdr3_aa: CASSLGAGSTSTYGYTF
cdr3_nt: TGTGCCAGCAGCTTAGGGGCGGGCTCTACCTCTACCTATGGCTACACCTTC

clone_size: few
d_call: TRBD2
j_call: TRBJ2-2
v_call: TRBV9
cdr3_aa: CASSVSSGGRNTGELFF
cdr3_nt: TGTGCCAGCAGCGTTAGTAGCGGGGGACGAAACACCGGGGAGCTGTTTTTT

clone_size: NA
d_call: TRBD2
j_call: TRBJ2-4
v_call: TRBV5-8
cdr3_aa: CASSRTGLASSKNIQYF
cdr3_nt: TGTGCCAGCAGCCGGACGGGACTAGCGTCGTCCAAAAACATTCAGTACTTC

clone_size: many
d_call: NA
j_call: TRBJ2-7
v_call: TRBV7-9
cdr3_aa: CASSGPNPYEQYF
cdr3_nt: TGTGCCAGCAGTGGGCCAAACCCCTACGAGCAGTACTTC

clone_size: few
d_call: NA
j_call: TRBJ2-3
v_call: TRBV28
cdr3_aa: CASSSITDTQYF
cdr3_nt: TGTGCCAGCAGTTCTATCACAGATACGCAGTATTTT

clone_size: NA
d_call: NA
j_call: TRBJ1-1
v_call: TRBV4-3
cdr3_aa: CASRNLARQYTEAFF
cdr3_nt: TGCGCCAGCAGAAATCTCGCGCGGCAGTACACTGAAGCTTTCTTT

clone_size: many
d_call: NA
j_call: TRBJ2-3
v_call: TRBV4-2
cdr3_aa: CASSRQVSTDTQYF
cdr3_nt: TGTGCCAGCAGCCGGCAGGTTAGCACAGATACGCAGTATTTT

clone_size: many
d_call: TRBD1
j_call: TRBJ2-7
v_call: TRBV15
cdr3_aa: CATSTPGQGMGSYEQYF
cdr3_nt: TGTGCCACCAGCACACCGGGACAGGGGATGGGCTCCTACGAGCAGTACTTC

clone_size: NA
d_call: NA
j_call: TRBJ1-4
v_call: TRBV5-5
cdr3_aa: CASSRPGAEGEKLFF
cdr3_nt: TGTGCCAGCAGCAGACCAGGGGCTGAAGGGGAAAAACTGTTTTTT

clone_size: many
d_call: NA
j_call: TRBJ2-3
v_call: TRBV20-1
cdr3_aa: CSASSGTGHTDTQYF
cdr3_nt: TGCAGTGCTAGTTCCGGGACCGGCCACACAGATACGCAGTATTTT

clone_size: NA
d_call: NA
j_call: TRBJ2-2
v_call: TRBV20-1
cdr3_aa: CSARVMGTNTGELFF
cdr3_nt: TGCAGTGCTAGAGTTATGGGAACGAACACCGGGGAGCTGTTTTTT

clone_size: NA
d_call: TRBD1
j_call: TRBJ1-3
v_call: TRBV12-3/TRBV12-4
cdr3_aa: CASSLAGGRNTIYF
cdr3_nt: TGTGCCAGCAGTTTGGCAGGGGGCAGAAACACCATATATTTT

clone_size: many
d_call: TRBD1
j_call: TRBJ1-5
v_call: TRBV5-6
cdr3_aa: CASSLGPGGQPQHF
cdr3_nt: TGTGCCAGCAGCTTGGGGCCAGGGGGACAGCCCCAGCATTTT

clone_size: many
d_call: NA
j_call: TRBJ2-7
v_call: TRBV28
cdr3_aa: CASSGYGTSYEQYF
cdr3_nt: TGTGCCAGCAGTGGGTATGGGACTTCCTACGAGCAGTACTTC

clone_size: few
d_call: NA
j_call: TRBJ1-5
v_call: TRBV20-1
cdr3_aa: CSARDTDYSNQPQHF
cdr3_nt: TGCAGTGCTAGAGATACGGATTATAGCAATCAGCCCCAGCATTTT

clone_size: NA
d_call: TRBD1
j_call: TRBJ1-4
v_call: TRBV5-1
cdr3_aa: CASSWGPDRVREKLFF
cdr3_nt: TGCGCCAGCAGCTGGGGACCAGACAGGGTACGCGAAAAACTGTTTTTT

clone_size: many
d_call: NA
j_call: TRBJ2-7
v_call: TRBV20-1
cdr3_aa: CSASLKEGGYEQYF
cdr3_nt: TGCAGTGCTTCACTCAAGGAAGGGGGCTACGAGCAGTACTTC

clone_size: many
d_call: TRBD1
j_call: TRBJ2-7
v_call: TRBV10-2
cdr3_aa: CASSGRDRAYEQYF
cdr3_nt: TGCGCCAGCAGTGGGCGGGACAGGGCCTACGAGCAGTACTTC

clone_size: few
d_call: NA
j_call: TRBJ2-7
v_call: TRBV20-1
cdr3_aa: CSARSGLRGSEQYF
cdr3_nt: TGCAGTGCTAGGAGTGGCCTCCGCGGAAGCGAGCAGTACTTC

clone_size: many
d_call: TRBD1
j_call: TRBJ2-7
v_call: TRBV25-1
cdr3_aa: CASSEPGQGFYEQYF
cdr3_nt: TGTGCCAGCAGTGAACCAGGACAGGGCTTCTACGAGCAGTACTTC

clone_size: many
d_call: NA
j_call: TRBJ1-2
v_call: TRBV5-1
cdr3_aa: CASSEDGNYGYTF
cdr3_nt: TGCGCCAGCAGCGAGGACGGGAACTATGGCTACACCTTC

clone_size: NA
d_call: NA
j_call: TRBJ1-6
v_call: TRBV5-5
cdr3_aa: CASSRDGSSTSPLHF
cdr3_nt: TGTGCCAGCAGCAGGGACGGATCCAGCACTTCACCCCTCCACTTT